In its sample, the clone carrying this T cell receptor (beta chain) was seen many times. Its target is unknown. The CDR3 length is 15 residues. Between the trimmed V and J ends, which lost 4 bases and 5 bases, there was a span of 18 bases. CDR1 SGHRS and CDR2 YFSETQ come from the germline V gene. The sample is drawn from a study of neurological immune-mediated disorders. Study-wide points: TCR-beta repertoires seemed private in all groups, with no expanded CDR3 amino acid sequences shared. HTLV-1-associated myelopathy led in TCR clonal expansion, while multiple sclerosis ranked lowest, below healthy controls.

TCRdb independently ran MiXCR on the 5' RACE reads; one entry per CDR3 protein. The sample has under 75,000 distinct CDR3 sequences; 3% to 4% are singletons. Specimen: PBMCs. The chain carries TRBV5-1 and TRBJ1-2; possible D gene TRBD1, 5 bases. The source of this sequence is a woman aged 55 to 70 with multiple sclerosis. The CDR3 coding sequence is TGCGCCAGCAGCCGAACCACCCAGGGTTTATATGGCTACACCTTC. Amino acid sequence: CASSRTTQGLYGYTF.